The 14 T cell receptor beta chains given below trace back to one sample, sequenced in a study of cytomegalovirus exposure and HLA in healthy donors (dated by TCRdb to about 2017). The library relied on the immunoSEQ multiplex PCR assay. For the multiplex PCR, a mixture combining 60 forward primers for TCR Vbeta segments and 13 reverse primers for TCR Jbeta segments was used. TCRdb obtained this table from immuneACCESS and retained in-frame rearrangements with V and J assigned. These tables miss some clones; where compared with another copy, unresolved V genes account for less than half of the shortfall, and the remainder is unexplained. The sample table shows approximately 150,000 clones, and around 75% are seen once. In total, the top ten clones hold about 2% of the sample. Sequenced input: PBMCs. The origin of the receptors is a male donor in good health and CMV-seronegative.

This clone was recorded a few times. The J gene is TRBJ2-7, the V gene TRBV7-9; 9 bases line up with TRBD2. In germline, CDR1 is SEHNR, CDR2 FQNEAQ (reference sequence). The CDR3 runs to 14 residues. V lost 2 bases and J lost 4; bases outside the gene matches: 3. CDR3 DNA sequence: TGTGCCAGCAGCTTACTGGGACTAGCTTACGAGCAGTACTTC. It translates to CASSLLGLAYEQYF.

V and J are TRBV12-5 and TRBJ2-1; D not certain. CDR3 length: 14 residues. Trimming cost V 6 bases and J 2 bases, with 11 bases left between them. CDR1 is LGHNT and CDR2 is FRNRAP in the germline V gene. The DNA of the CDR3 is TGTGCTAGTGGCCCCGACTCACCCTACAATGAGCAGTTCTTC. Translated: CASGPDSPYNEQFF.

The chain joins TRBV6-1 to TRBJ1-3, with D perhaps TRBD1 (6 bases). With 6 bases removed from V and 0 bases from J, the gap between germline ends came to 12 bases. Germline lookup yields CDR1 MNHNS and CDR2 SASEGT. The CDR3 consists of 15 residues. CDR3 nucleotide sequence: TGTGCCAGCAGGCTGGGACATTTCTCTGGAAACACCATATATTTT. The encoded protein is CASRLGHFSGNTIYF.

Points on this clone: At one boundary the junction diverges from the germline segment, which might be a read error. The chain employs TRBV19 and TRBJ1-6; D uncertain. From germline, CDR1 is LNHDA and CDR2 SQIVND (reference sequence). There are 13 residues in the CDR3. The CDR3: CASSGLYSSPLHF. DNA for the CDR3: TGTGCCAGTAGTGGACTCTATAGTTCACCCCTCCACTTT.

The J gene is TRBJ1-2, the V gene TRBV4-1; TRBD1 aligns across 7 bases. Losses at the gene ends were 0 bases for V and 7 bases for J; bases not matched to a gene: 11. CDR1 is MGHRA, CDR2 YSYEKL, per germline. This CDR3 has 16 amino acids. The CDR3 DNA reads as TGCGCCAGCAGCCAAGAAGGGACGGACAGGATGACTGGCTACACCTTC. The encoded protein is CASSQEGTDRMTGYTF.

The rearrangement links TRBV13 to TRBJ1-3; D may be TRBD1 (6 bases). CDR3 length equals 16 residues. Germline assignment: CDR1 PRHDT and CDR2 FYEKMQ (reference sequence). Trimming cost V 0 bases and J 0 bases, with 9 bases left between them. The CDR3 DNA sequence: TGTGCCAGCAGCTTAGGCACAGGGTTCTCTGGAAACACCATATATTTT. It specifies CASSLGTGFSGNTIYF. Using reference TRBV13 and TRBJ1-3 for the parts outside the CDR3, the full variable domain is AAGVIQSPRHLIKEKRETATLKCYPIPRHDTVYWYQQGPGQDPQFLISFYEKMQSDKGSIPDRFSAQQFSDYHSELNMSSLELGDSALYFCASSLGTGFSGNTIYFGEGSWLTVV.

The gene calls are TRBV9 and TRBJ1-1; 8 positions agree with TRBD1. The germline V gene has CDR1 SGDLS and CDR2 YYNGEE. Germline trimming cut 2 bases from V and 3 bases from J; bases unmatched to any gene: 15. This CDR3 spans 18 amino acids. CDR3 sequence: CASSVDTGVTGGDTEAFF. CDR3 nucleotide sequence: TGTGCCAGCAGCGTGGATACGGGAGTAACAGGGGGTGACACTGAAGCTTTCTTT.

The chain links TRBV29-1 to TRBJ2-1, with D unclear. With 4 bases removed from V and 2 bases from J, the gap between germline ends came to 12 bases. From germline, CDR1 is SQVTM and CDR2 ANQGSEA. The CDR3 runs 14 residues. CDR3: CSVASSRAYNEQFF. CDR3 in DNA: TGCAGCGTTGCATCCTCTCGGGCCTACAATGAGCAGTTCTTC.

The CDR3 is CASSLVANTEAFF. CDR3 nucleotide sequence: TGTGCCAGCAGCTTAGTAGCGAACACTGAAGCTTTCTTT. The chain links TRBV7-2 to TRBJ1-1; D not certain. V was clipped by 1 base and J by 1 base, with 4 bases between them. The V gene's germline CDR1 is SGHTA and CDR2 FQGNSA. The CDR3 contains 13 residues.

The CDR3 sequence is CASQRRAEAKNIQYF. The DNA of the CDR3 is TGTGCCTCCCAGCGCAGGGCGGAGGCCAAAAACATTCAGTACTTC. The rearrangement links TRBV19 to TRBJ2-4, with D possibly TRBD1 on 5 matching bases. V was trimmed by 11 bases and J by 1 base, leaving 18 bases between them. Germline CDR1 and CDR2: LNHDA and SQIVND (reference sequence). This CDR3 has 15 residues.

V usage is TRBV27 and J usage is TRBJ2-1; 7 nucleotides line up with TRBD1. The J segment lost 10 bases and the V segment lost 2 bases, leaving 8 bases of the junction unmatched. CDR3 size: 14 residues. Germline-derived CDR1 and CDR2 are MNHEY and SMNVEV (reference sequence). For the CDR3, the DNA is TGTGCCAGCAGTTTAACAGGGGCGAGGTGGGAGCAGTTCTTC. Translating it yields CASSLTGARWEQFF.

In this sample, this clone turned up once. This chain uses TRBV11-2 with TRBJ2-3; 10 bases agree with TRBD1. This CDR3 is 15 amino acids long. Germline assignment: CDR1 SGHAT and CDR2 FQNNGV. The V segment lost 3 bases and the J segment 4 bases; nucleotides outside the gene matches: 4. The DNA for the CDR3 is TGTGCCAGCAGCTTGGACAGGGGGTCTTCAGATACGCAGTATTTT. As protein: CASSLDRGSSDTQYF.

This clone has a handful of counts. As DNA, the CDR3 is TGTGCCAGCAGCCCCCAGAGCGGGGTGTACAATGAGCAGTTCTTC. This codes for CASSPQSGVYNEQFF. The chain carries TRBV14 and TRBJ2-1, with 7 bases lining up with TRBD2. Trimming at V came to 4 bases and at J to 4 bases, leaving 7 bases not matched to a gene. The CDR3 sequence is 15 residues long. The V gene's germline CDR1 is SGHDN and CDR2 FVKESK.

This rearrangement joins TRBV28 to TRBJ2-7; 8 nucleotides align to TRBD2. CDR3 length: 14 residues. Germline V CDR1 and CDR2: MDHEN, SYDVKM. Trimming took 5 bases from V and 4 from J; bases not matched to a gene: 7. The CDR3 DNA reads as TGTGCCAGCAGTCGTCTTTCGGGGGGGTACGAGCAGTACTTC. It translates to CASSRLSGGYEQYF.